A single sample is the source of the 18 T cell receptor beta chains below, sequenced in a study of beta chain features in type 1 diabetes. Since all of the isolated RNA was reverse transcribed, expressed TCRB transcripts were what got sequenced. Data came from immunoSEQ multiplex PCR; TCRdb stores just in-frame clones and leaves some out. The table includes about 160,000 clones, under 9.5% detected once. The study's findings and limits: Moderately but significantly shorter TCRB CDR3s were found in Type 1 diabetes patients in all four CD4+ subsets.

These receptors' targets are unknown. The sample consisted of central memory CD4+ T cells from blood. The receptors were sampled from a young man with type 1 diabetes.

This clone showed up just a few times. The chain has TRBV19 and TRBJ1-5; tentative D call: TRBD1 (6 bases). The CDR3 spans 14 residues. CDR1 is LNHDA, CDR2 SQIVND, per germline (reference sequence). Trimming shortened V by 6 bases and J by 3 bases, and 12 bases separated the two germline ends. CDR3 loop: CASSSGQHNQPQHF. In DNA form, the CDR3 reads TGTGCCAGTAGCTCAGGACAGCACAATCAGCCCCAGCATTTT. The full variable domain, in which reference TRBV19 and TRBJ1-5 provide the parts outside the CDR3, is DGGITQSPKYLFRKEGQNVTLSCEQNLNHDAMYWYRQDPGQGLRLIYYSQIVNDFQKGDIAEGYSVSREKKESFPLTVTSAQKNPTAFYLCASSSGQHNQPQHFGDGTRLSIL.

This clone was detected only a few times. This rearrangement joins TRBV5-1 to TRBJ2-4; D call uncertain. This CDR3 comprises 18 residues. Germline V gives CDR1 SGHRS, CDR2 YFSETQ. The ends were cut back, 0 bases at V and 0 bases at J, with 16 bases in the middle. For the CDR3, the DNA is TGCGCCAGCAGCTTGGTGGTTGGGCGAGCTCAAGCCAAAAACATTCAGTACTTC. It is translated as CASSLVVGRAQAKNIQYF.

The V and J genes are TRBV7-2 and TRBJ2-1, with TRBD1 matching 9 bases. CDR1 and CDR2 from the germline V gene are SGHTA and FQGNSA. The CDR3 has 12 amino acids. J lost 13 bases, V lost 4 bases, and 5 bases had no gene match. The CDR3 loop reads CASSSGTGRQFF. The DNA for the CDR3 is TGTGCCAGCAGCTCCGGGACAGGGCGTCAGTTCTTC.

CDR3 loop: CAGTRTYNEQFF. CDR3 DNA sequence: TGTGCCGGAACTAGAACCTACAATGAGCAGTTCTTC. V gene TRBV30 combines with J gene TRBJ2-1; D perhaps matches TRBD2 (5 bases). Germline CDR1 and CDR2: GTSNPN and SVGIG (reference sequence). This CDR3 comprises 12 residues. V was pared by 8 bases and J by 2 bases, with 10 bases between.

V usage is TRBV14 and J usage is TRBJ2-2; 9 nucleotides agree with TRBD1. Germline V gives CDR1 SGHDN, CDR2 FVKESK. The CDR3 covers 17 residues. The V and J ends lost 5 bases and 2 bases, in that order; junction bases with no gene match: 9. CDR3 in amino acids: CASSNLPGQGNTGELFF. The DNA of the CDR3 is TGTGCCAGCAGCAACCTTCCGGGACAGGGAAACACCGGGGAGCTGTTTTTT.

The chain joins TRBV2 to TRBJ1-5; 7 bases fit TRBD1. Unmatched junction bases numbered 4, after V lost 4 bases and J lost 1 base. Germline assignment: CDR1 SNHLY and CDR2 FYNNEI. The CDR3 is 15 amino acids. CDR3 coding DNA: TGTGCCAGCAGTGGACAGGGAACGAGCAATCAGCCCCAGCATTTT. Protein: CASSGQGTSNQPQHF.

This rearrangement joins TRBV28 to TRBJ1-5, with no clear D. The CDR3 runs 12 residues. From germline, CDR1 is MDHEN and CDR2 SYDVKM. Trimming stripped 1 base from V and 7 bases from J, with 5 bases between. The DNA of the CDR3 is TGTGCCAGCAGTTTATTTAGACAGCCCCAGCATTTT. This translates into CASSLFRQPQHF.

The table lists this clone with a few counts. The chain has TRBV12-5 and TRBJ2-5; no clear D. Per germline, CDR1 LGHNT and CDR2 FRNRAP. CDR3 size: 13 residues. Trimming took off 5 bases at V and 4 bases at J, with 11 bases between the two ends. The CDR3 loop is CASGIDSVETQYF. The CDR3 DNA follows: TGTGCTAGTGGTATCGATTCGGTAGAGACCCAGTACTTC.

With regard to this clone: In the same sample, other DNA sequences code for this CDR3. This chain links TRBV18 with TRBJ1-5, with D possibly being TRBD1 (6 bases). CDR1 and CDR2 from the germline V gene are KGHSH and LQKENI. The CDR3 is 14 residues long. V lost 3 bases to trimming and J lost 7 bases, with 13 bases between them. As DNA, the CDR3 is TGTGCCAGCTCACCTTCAGGGGTAGGGCAGCCCCAGCATTTT. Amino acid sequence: CASSPSGVGQPQHF.

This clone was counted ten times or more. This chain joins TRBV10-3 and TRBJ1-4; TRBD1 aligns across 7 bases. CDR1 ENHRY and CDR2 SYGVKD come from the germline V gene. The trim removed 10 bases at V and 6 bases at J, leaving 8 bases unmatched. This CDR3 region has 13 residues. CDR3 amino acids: CATTDREDEKLFF. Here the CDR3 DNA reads TGTGCCACCACTGACAGGGAAGATGAAAAACTGTTTTTT.

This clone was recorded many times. CDR3 DNA: TGCAGCGTTGCCCCTAGCGGGGCCTCGTATACCCAGTACTTC. Residues: CSVAPSGASYTQYF. This chain uses TRBV29-1 with TRBJ2-5; 9 positions agree with TRBD2. CDR1 SQVTM and CDR2 ANQGSEA come from the germline V gene. Trimming took 4 bases from V and 8 from J; bases not matched to a gene: 11. This CDR3 comprises 14 residues.

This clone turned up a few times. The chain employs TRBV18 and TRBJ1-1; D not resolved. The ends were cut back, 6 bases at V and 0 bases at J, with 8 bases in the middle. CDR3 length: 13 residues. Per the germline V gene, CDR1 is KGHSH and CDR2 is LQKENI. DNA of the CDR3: TGTGCCAGCTCTCCGGGAATGAACACTGAAGCTTTCTTT. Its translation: CASSPGMNTEAFF.

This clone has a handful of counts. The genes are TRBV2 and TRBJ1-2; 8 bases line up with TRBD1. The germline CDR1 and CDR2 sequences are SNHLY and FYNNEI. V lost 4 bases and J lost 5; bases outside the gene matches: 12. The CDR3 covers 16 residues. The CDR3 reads CASSAGGWVEWYGYTF. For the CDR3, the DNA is TGTGCCAGCAGTGCAGGGGGCTGGGTAGAGTGGTATGGCTACACCTTC.

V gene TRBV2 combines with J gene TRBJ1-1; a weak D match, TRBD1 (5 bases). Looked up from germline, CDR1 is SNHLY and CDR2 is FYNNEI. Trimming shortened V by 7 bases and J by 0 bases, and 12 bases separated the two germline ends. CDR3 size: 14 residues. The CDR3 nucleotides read TGTGCCAGCACTCGACTGACAGTGAACACTGAAGCTTTCTTT. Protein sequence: CASTRLTVNTEAFF.

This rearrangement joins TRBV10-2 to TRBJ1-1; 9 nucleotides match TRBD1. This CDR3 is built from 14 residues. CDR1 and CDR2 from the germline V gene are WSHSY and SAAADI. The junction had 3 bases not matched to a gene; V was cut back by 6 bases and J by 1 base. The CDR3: CASRGDRENTEAFF. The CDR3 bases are TGCGCCAGCAGAGGGGACAGGGAGAACACTGAAGCTTTCTTT.

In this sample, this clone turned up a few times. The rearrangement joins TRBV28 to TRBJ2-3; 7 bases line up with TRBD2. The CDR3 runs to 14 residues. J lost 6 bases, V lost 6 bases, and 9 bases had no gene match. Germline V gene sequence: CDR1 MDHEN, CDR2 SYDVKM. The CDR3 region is CASRTGEGGDTQYF. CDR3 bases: TGTGCCAGCAGGACCGGCGAGGGAGGGGATACGCAGTATTTT.

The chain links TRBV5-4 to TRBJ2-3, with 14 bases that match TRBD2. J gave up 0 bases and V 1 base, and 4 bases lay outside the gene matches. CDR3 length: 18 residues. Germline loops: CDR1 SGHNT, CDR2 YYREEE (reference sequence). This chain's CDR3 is CASSLQRLAGGSTDTQYF. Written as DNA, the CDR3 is TGTGCCAGCAGCTTGCAGCGACTAGCGGGAGGGAGCACAGATACGCAGTATTTT.

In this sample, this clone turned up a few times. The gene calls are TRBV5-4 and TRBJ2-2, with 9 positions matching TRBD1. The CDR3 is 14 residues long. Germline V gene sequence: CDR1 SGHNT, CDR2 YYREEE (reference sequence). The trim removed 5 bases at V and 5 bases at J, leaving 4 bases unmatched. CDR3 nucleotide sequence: TGTGCCAGCAGTCGACAGGGGGGGACCGGGGAGCTGTTTTTT. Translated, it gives CASSRQGGTGELFF.